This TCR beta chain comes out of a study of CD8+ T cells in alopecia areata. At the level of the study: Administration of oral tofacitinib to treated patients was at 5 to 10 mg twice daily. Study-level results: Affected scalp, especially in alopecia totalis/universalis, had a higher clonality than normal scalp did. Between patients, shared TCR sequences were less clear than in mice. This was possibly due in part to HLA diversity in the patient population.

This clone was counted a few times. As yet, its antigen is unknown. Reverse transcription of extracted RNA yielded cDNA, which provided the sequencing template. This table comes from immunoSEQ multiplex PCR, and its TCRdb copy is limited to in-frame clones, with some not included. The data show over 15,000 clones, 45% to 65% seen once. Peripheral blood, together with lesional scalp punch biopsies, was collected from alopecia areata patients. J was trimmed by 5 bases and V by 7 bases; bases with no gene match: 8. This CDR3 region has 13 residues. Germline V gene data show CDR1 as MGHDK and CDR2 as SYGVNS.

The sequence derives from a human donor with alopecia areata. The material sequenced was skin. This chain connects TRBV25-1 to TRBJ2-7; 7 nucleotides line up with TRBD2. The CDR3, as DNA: TGTGCCAGCAACCGGGACTATTACGACGAGCAGTACTTC. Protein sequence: CASNRDYYDEQYF.